This T cell receptor beta chain was captured in a study of Ad26.COV2.S vaccination and SARS-CoV-2 variants. Repertoires were generated with immunoSEQ multiplex PCR, while TCRdb's copy carries only in-frame clones and drops some. The sample yields 450,000 to 550,000 clones, roughly nine tenths seen once. The V end lost 1 base, the J end lost 2 bases, and 15 bases lay between the germline ends. Germline-derived CDR1 and CDR2 are MGHRA and YSYEKL. This CDR3 comprises 17 residues. Treatment noted: some 20 received Ad26.COV2.S at low or high dose, single or two shots; several received placebo; per-sample allocation not given. After the first vaccine or placebo injection, samples were drawn on day 63.

The sample here was peripheral blood, taken in a trial of Ad26.COV2.S vaccine versus placebo. The sequence was collected from a person between 18 and 60 years old who received the Ad26.COV2.S COVID-19 vaccine or a placebo. This chain connects TRBV4-1 to TRBJ1-5, with D possibly TRBD1 on 5 matching bases. The CDR3 sequence is CASSQVQLGVGNQPQHF. The CDR3 DNA reads TGCGCCAGCAGCCAAGTACAACTGGGGGTAGGCAATCAGCCCCAGCATTTT.